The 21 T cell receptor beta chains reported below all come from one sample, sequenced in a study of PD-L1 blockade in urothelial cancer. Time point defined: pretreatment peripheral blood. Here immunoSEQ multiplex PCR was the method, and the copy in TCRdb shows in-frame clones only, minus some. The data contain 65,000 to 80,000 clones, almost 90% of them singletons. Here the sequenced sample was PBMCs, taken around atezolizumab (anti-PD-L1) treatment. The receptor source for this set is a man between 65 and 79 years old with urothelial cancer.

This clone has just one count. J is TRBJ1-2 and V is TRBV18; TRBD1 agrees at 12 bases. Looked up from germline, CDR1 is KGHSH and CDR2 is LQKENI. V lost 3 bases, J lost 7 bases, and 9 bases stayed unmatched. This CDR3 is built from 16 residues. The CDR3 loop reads CASSPNPGQGASGYTF. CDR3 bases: TGTGCCAGCTCACCTAATCCGGGACAGGGGGCGAGTGGCTACACCTTC.

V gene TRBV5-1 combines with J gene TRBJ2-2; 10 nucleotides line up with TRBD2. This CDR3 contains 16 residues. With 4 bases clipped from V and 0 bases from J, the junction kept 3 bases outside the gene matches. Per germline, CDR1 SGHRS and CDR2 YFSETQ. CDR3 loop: CASSPGLAANTGELFF. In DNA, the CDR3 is TGCGCCAGCAGCCCCGGACTAGCGGCGAACACCGGGGAGCTGTTTTTT.

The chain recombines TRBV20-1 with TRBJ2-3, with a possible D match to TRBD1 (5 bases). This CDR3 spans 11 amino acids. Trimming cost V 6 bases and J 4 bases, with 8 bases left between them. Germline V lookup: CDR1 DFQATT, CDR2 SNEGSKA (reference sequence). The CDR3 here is CSAPRADTQYF. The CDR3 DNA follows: TGCAGTGCCCCCAGGGCAGATACGCAGTATTTT.

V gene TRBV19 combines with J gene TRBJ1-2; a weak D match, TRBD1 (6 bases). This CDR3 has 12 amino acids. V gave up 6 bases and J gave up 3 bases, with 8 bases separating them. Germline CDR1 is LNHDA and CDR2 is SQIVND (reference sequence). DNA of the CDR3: TGTGCCAGTAGGGGGGCGGACTATGGCTACACCTTC. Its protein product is CASRGADYGYTF.

This chain's CDR3 is CASSFGLLAGDTDTQYF. CDR3 bases: TGCGCCAGCAGTTTCGGTTTACTAGCGGGGGACACAGATACGCAGTATTTT. The V gene is TRBV5-1, the J gene TRBJ2-3; 11 nucleotides line up with TRBD2. Germline V gives CDR1 SGHRS, CDR2 YFSETQ. The CDR3 loop spans 17 amino acids. With 5 bases clipped from V and 2 bases from J, the junction kept 10 bases outside the gene matches. Variable domain in full (rest from reference TRBV5-1 and TRBJ2-3): KAGVTQTPRYLIKTRGQQVTLSCSPISGHRSVSWYQQTPGQGLQFLFEYFSETQRNKGNFPGRFSGRQFSNSRSEMNVSTLELGDSALYLCASSFGLLAGDTDTQYFGPGTRLTVL.

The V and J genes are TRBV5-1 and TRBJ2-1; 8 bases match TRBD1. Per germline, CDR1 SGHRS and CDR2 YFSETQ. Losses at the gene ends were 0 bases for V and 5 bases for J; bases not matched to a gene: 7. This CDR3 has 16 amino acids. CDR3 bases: TGCGCCAGCAGCTTGGCTGGACAGGGTCTGCACAATGAGCAGTTCTTC. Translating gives CASSLAGQGLHNEQFF.

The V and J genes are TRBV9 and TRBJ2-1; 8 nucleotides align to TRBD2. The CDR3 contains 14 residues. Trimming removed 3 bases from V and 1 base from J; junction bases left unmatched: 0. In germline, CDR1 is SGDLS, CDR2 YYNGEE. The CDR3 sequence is CASSASGSYNEQFF. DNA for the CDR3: TGTGCCAGCAGCGCTAGCGGGTCCTACAATGAGCAGTTCTTC.

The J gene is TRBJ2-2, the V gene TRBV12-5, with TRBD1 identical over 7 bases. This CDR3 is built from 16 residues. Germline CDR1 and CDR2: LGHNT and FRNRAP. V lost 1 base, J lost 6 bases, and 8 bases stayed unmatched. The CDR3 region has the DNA TGTGCTAGTGGTTTGGCTAGGACAGGTCTTGCCGGGGAGCTGTTTTTT. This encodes CASGLARTGLAGELFF.

The CDR3 sequence is CASSLETGWAEAFF. The CDR3 DNA sequence: TGTGCCAGCAGTTTGGAAACAGGGTGGGCTGAAGCTTTCTTT. The chain carries TRBV28 and TRBJ1-1; D is possibly TRBD1 (6 bases). The germline gives CDR1 MDHEN, CDR2 SYDVKM. Trimming took off 3 bases at V and 6 bases at J, with 14 bases between the two ends. The CDR3 loop spans 14 amino acids.

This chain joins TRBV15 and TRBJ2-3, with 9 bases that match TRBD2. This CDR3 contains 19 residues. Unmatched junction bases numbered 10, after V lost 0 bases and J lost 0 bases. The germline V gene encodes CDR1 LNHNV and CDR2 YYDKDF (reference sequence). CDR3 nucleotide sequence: TGTGCCACCAGCAGAGAACTAACTAGCGGGCATTCTAGCACAGATACGCAGTATTTT. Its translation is CATSRELTSGHSSTDTQYF.

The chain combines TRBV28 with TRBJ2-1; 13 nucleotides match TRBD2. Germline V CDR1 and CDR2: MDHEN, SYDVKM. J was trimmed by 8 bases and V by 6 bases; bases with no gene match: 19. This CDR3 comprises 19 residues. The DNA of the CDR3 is TGTGCCAGCAGACGAGGACTAGCGGGAGAAAGGGCCTCAATCCATGAGCAGTTCTTC. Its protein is CASRRGLAGERASIHEQFF.

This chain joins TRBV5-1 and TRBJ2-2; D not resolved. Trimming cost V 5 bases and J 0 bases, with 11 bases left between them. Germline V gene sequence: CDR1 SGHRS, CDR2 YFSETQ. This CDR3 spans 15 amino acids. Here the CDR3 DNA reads TGCGCCAGCAGTTTGCCCATAGCGAACACCGGGGAGCTGTTTTTT. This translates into CASSLPIANTGELFF.

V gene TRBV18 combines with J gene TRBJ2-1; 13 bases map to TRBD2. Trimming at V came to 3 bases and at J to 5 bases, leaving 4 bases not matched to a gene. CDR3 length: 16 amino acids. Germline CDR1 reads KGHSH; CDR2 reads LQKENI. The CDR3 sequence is CASSPGTSGNHNEQFF. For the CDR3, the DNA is TGTGCCAGCTCACCCGGGACTAGCGGGAACCACAATGAGCAGTTCTTC.

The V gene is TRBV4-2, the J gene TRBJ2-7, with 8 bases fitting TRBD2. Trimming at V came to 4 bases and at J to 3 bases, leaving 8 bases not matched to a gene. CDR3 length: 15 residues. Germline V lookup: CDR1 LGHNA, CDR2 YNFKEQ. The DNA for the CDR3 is TGTGCCAGCAGCCTCCGGACTAGCTCAATCTACGAGCAGTACTTC. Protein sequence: CASSLRTSSIYEQYF.

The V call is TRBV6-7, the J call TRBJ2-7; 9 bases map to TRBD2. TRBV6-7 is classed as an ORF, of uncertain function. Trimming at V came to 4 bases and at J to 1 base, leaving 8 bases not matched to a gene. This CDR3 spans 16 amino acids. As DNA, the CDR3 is TGTGCCAGCAGTTGCCGGGGACTAGCTAGGTCCTACGAGCAGTACTTC. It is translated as CASSCRGLARSYEQYF.

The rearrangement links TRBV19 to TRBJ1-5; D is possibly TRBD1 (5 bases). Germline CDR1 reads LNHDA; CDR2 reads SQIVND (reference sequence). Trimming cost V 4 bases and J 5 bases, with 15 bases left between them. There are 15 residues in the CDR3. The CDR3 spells CASSKWPPGHQPQHF. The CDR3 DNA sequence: TGTGCCAGTAGTAAGTGGCCGCCAGGGCATCAGCCCCAGCATTTT. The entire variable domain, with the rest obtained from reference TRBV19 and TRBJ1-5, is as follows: DGGITQSPKYLFRKEGQNVTLSCEQNLNHDAMYWYRQDPGQGLRLIYYSQIVNDFQKGDIAEGYSVSREKKESFPLTVTSAQKNPTAFYLCASSKWPPGHQPQHFGDGTRLSIL.

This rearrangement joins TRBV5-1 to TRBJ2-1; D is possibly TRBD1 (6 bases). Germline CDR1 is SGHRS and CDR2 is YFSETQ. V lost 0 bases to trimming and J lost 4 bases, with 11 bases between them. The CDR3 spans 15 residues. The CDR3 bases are TGCGCCAGCAGCTTGGAAGGGGGTAGTTACAATGAGCAGTTCTTC. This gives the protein CASSLEGGSYNEQFF.

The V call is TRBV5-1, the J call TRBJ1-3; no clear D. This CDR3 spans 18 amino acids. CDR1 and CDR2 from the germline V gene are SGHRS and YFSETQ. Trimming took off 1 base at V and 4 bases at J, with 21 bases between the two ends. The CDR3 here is CASSLSRVGVNAGNTIYF. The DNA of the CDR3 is TGCGCCAGCAGCTTGAGTCGAGTCGGGGTAAATGCCGGAAACACCATATATTTT. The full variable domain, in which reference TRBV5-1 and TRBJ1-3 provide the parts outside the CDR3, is KAGVTQTPRYLIKTRGQQVTLSCSPISGHRSVSWYQQTPGQGLQFLFEYFSETQRNKGNFPGRFSGRQFSNSRSEMNVSTLELGDSALYLCASSLSRVGVNAGNTIYFGEGSWLTVV.

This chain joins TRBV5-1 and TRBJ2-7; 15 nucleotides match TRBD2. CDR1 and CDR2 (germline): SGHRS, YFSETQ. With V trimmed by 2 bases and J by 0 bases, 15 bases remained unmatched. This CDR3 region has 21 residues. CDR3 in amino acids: CASSFAVFRTSGRAPSYEQYF. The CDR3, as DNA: TGCGCCAGCAGCTTCGCAGTCTTCCGGACTAGCGGGAGGGCCCCCTCCTACGAGCAGTACTTC.

Here the CDR3 DNA reads TGTGCCAGCAGCTATCGTCTACCGGGCCAGGGTGCAGATACGCAGTATTTT. This gives the protein CASSYRLPGQGADTQYF. This chain uses TRBV7-2 with TRBJ2-3, with a tentative D call TRBD1 (5 bases). V was cut by 4 bases and J by 4 bases, with 21 bases left in between. The germline V gene encodes CDR1 SGHTA and CDR2 FQGNSA. The CDR3 covers 17 residues.

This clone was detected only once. The DNA of the CDR3 is TGTGCCTGGAGTTCGCCCGCTCGGGAAAAACTGTTTTTT. Its protein product is CAWSSPAREKLFF. The chain links TRBV30 to TRBJ1-4; D gene unclear. Trimming removed 2 bases from V and 8 bases from J, with 12 bases in between. Germline-derived CDR1 and CDR2 are GTSNPN and SVGIG (reference sequence). The CDR3 extends over 13 amino acids.